A single sample is the source of the 15 T cell receptor beta chains below, sequenced in a study of shared clonotypes between healthy human individuals (dated by TCRdb to the early 2020s). The library was prepared using the immunoSEQ multiplex PCR assay. TCRdb took over this immuneACCESS table, retaining in-frame rearrangements with V and J assigned. Such tables are incomplete; in checked studies, under half of the missing clones stem from an unresolved V gene, and the remainder is unexplained. This sample is represented by around 2.1 million clones; about 93% of them were singletons. More than 1.5% of the sample lies in the top ten. CD8 naive samples were CD45RO-negative cells positively selected for CCR7, giving a CD45RA+CCR7+ population that excluded TemRA cells. Sequenced sample: naive CD8+ T cells from PBMCs. What this sample's cell subset or site label stands for: CD45RA+CCR7+. Receptors originate from a man between 18 and 29 years old in good health. Some clones in this sample may be carry-over from other donors' samples.

The CDR3 region is CASRETSGLYNEQFF. CDR3 sequence (DNA): TGTGCCAGCAGAGAGACTAGCGGGCTCTACAATGAGCAGTTCTTC. The rearrangement joins TRBV5-4 to TRBJ2-1; TRBD2 matches 10 bases. Trimming at V came to 5 bases and at J to 3 bases, leaving 5 bases not matched to a gene. Per germline, CDR1 SGHNT and CDR2 YYREEE (reference sequence). There are 15 residues in the CDR3.

CDR3 amino acids: CASSQDFGRASEQYF. CDR3 nucleotides: TGCGCCAGCAGCCAAGATTTCGGGAGGGCCAGCGAGCAGTACTTC. The chain joins TRBV4-1 to TRBJ2-7; TRBD2 matches at 8 bases. Germline loops: CDR1 MGHRA, CDR2 YSYEKL. The CDR3 extends over 15 amino acids. The trim removed 0 bases at V and 6 bases at J, leaving 7 bases unmatched.

Remarks on this clone: Other DNA sequences of this sample code for an identical CDR3. The rearrangement links TRBV5-1 to TRBJ2-3, with no clear D. The CDR3 contains 15 residues. Trimming left V 0 bases short and J 0 bases short, with 8 bases between. Germline CDR1 is SGHRS and CDR2 is YFSETQ. The CDR3: CASSLGGSSTDTQYF. CDR3 coding DNA: TGCGCCAGCAGCTTGGGTGGATCTAGCACAGATACGCAGTATTTT.

V is TRBV28 and J is TRBJ2-2; D is possibly TRBD1 or TRBD2 (6 bases each). This CDR3 region has 16 residues. CDR1 and CDR2 from the germline V gene are MDHEN and SYDVKM. The V gene lost 3 bases and the J gene lost 1 base, with 12 bases spanning the gap. The CDR3 region has the DNA TGTGCCAGCAGTTTCCGGGGGACACTGAACACCGGGGAGCTGTTTTTT. Its translation is CASSFRGTLNTGELFF. Full variable domain (missing parts from reference TRBV28 and TRBJ2-2): DVKVTQSSRYLVKRTGEKVFLECVQDMDHENMFWYRQDPGLGLRLIYFSYDVKMKEKGDIPEGYSVSREKKERFSLILESASTNQTSMYLCASSFRGTLNTGELFFGEGSRLTVL.

This chain uses TRBV7-6 with TRBJ2-3; D is perhaps TRBD2 (6 bases). The CDR3 is 17 residues long. The V gene lost 5 bases and the J gene lost 2 bases, with 20 bases spanning the gap. Germline V gives CDR1 SGHVS, CDR2 FNYEAQ. Here the CDR3 reads CASSPRLERAATDTQYF. For the CDR3, the DNA is TGTGCCAGCAGCCCTCGCCTTGAGCGGGCGGCCACAGATACGCAGTATTTT. Full variable domain (missing parts from reference TRBV7-6 and TRBJ2-3): GAGVSQSPRYKVTKRGQDVALRCDPISGHVSLYWYRQALGQGPEFLTYFNYEAQQDKSGLPNDRFSAERPEGSISTLTIQRTEQRDSAMYRCASSPRLERAATDTQYFGPGTRLTVL.

This sequence joins TRBV7-9 and TRBJ2-1, with 14 nucleotides matching TRBD2. In germline, CDR1 is SEHNR, CDR2 FQNEAQ (reference sequence). After removal of 7 bases from V and 9 bases from J, the junction contained 11 bases not matched to a gene. The CDR3 is 16 residues long. The CDR3 region has the DNA TGTGCCAGCACCGTGAGGGGACTAGCGGGAGTTTTTGAGCAGTTCTTC. This translates into CASTVRGLAGVFEQFF.

The chain carries TRBV27 and TRBJ2-7; no clear D gene. V was clipped by 2 bases and J by 1 base, with 12 bases between them. Germline V CDR1 and CDR2: MNHEY, SMNVEV (reference sequence). The CDR3 covers 15 residues. CDR3 amino acids: CASSLISSLSYEQYF. The CDR3 coding sequence is TGTGCCAGCAGTTTAATATCGTCTCTTTCCTACGAGCAGTACTTC.

Turning to this clone: Other DNA sequences in this specimen translate into the identical CDR3. This chain uses TRBV9 with TRBJ2-1; the D is unclear. Trimming removed 0 bases from V and 3 bases from J, with 4 bases in between. The CDR3 totals 13 residues. The germline V gene encodes CDR1 SGDLS and CDR2 YYNGEE. In DNA form, the CDR3 reads TGTGCCAGCAGCGTAGGGGTCTACAATGAGCAGTTCTTC. Protein: CASSVGVYNEQFF.

V is TRBV9 and J is TRBJ2-3, with unresolved D. V was pared by 0 bases and J by 6 bases, with 14 bases between. Looked up from germline, CDR1 is SGDLS and CDR2 is YYNGEE. This CDR3 region has 15 residues. CDR3 nucleotide sequence: TGTGCCAGCAGCGTAGCGGATAGGGCAAGGGATACGCAGTATTTT. It is translated as CASSVADRARDTQYF.

This sequence joins TRBV15 and TRBJ1-4; D call uncertain. Germline loops: CDR1 LNHNV, CDR2 YYDKDF (reference sequence). V lost 5 bases, J lost 7 bases, and 11 bases lay in between. CDR3 length: 13 residues. Here the CDR3 reads CATSLSAGEKLFF. In DNA form, the CDR3 reads TGTGCCACCAGCCTGTCGGCCGGTGAAAAACTGTTTTTT.

The V and J genes are TRBV30 and TRBJ1-5, with 9 bases fitting TRBD1. This CDR3 has 17 amino acids. CDR1 GTSNPN and CDR2 SVGIG come from the germline V gene (reference sequence). Unmatched junction bases numbered 12, after V lost 3 bases and J lost 3 bases. CDR3 in amino acids: CAWRPGWDRVNNQPQHF. For the CDR3, the DNA is TGTGCCTGGAGGCCCGGTTGGGACAGGGTCAACAATCAGCCCCAGCATTTT.

This chain links TRBV9 with TRBJ2-4, with 10 bases aligning to TRBD2. The CDR3 is 17 residues long. Germline V lookup: CDR1 SGDLS, CDR2 YYNGEE. The ends lost 0 bases at V and 7 bases at J; junction bases unmatched: 10. CDR3 coding DNA: TGTGCCAGCAGCGTAGGGACTAGCGGCCCCAGGTGGAACATTCAGTACTTC. Translation: CASSVGTSGPRWNIQYF.

The chain has TRBV29-1 and TRBJ1-2; possibly TRBD1 for D (5 bases). Germline CDR1 is SQVTM and CDR2 is ANQGSEA. The V and J ends lost 8 bases and 2 bases respectively, with 15 bases between them. The CDR3 totals 13 residues. CDR3 sequence: CSSFGATNYGYTF. The CDR3 DNA reads TGCAGCTCCTTCGGGGCCACAAACTATGGCTACACCTTC.

The genes are TRBV27 and TRBJ2-3; 16 bases line up with TRBD2. V shed 8 bases, J shed 4 bases, and the junction held 18 bases outside the gene matches. Looked up from germline, CDR1 is MNHEY and CDR2 is SMNVEV (reference sequence). CDR3 length: 20 residues. In DNA, the CDR3 is TGTGCCAGCGACCCAATCCCCTTCGGGACTAGCGGGAGGGCCGCAGATACGCAGTATTTT. Residues: CASDPIPFGTSGRAADTQYF.

V gene TRBV5-1 combines with J gene TRBJ2-5, with D perhaps TRBD1 (5 bases). This CDR3 has 15 residues. In germline, CDR1 is SGHRS, CDR2 YFSETQ. V dropped 4 bases and J dropped 2 bases, with 15 bases sitting between them. The DNA of the CDR3 is TGCGCCAGCAGCGCCATCGTGGACAATCAAGAGACCCAGTACTTC. This translates into CASSAIVDNQETQYF.